A selection of T cell receptor beta chains follows, all from one sample in a study of breast tumors, draining lymph nodes, adjacent tissues. MiXCR was run by TCRdb on the multiplex PCR reads, yielding one entry per CDR3 protein. The table shows roughly 80,000 distinct CDR3 sequences, with roughly a fifth occurring only once. The source material was axillary lymph node tissue. The receptors stem from a female donor with breast cancer. Some clones in this sample may be carry-over from other donors' samples. CDR3s leave out the opening cysteine and the closing phenylalanine or tryptophan. Not all rows give a size; the values are once, few, many and, for expanded clones, a class.

many,TRBV20-1,TRBJ2-7,SARDRVSGPYEQY
many,TRBV6-1,TRBJ2-7,ASSESISYEQY
many,TRBV10-3,TRBJ2-2,AISRGTGGESAGELF
once,TRBV12-2,TRBJ2-1,ASRLIGGRLGSTYNEQF
few,TRBV3-1,TRBJ2-1,ASSQPHGGYNEQF
many,TRBV20-1,TRBJ1-5,SARDGQGFQPQH
many,TRBV7-2,TRBJ2-7,ASSLGDHSSYEQY
many,TRBV19,TRBJ1-2,ASSLRTGAGYGYT
many,TRBV20-1,TRBJ2-3,SASPASGRTDTQY
many,TRBV29-1,TRBJ1-5,SAKVAGSTQPQH
many,TRBV3-1,TRBJ2-1,ASSAPNEQF
many,TRBV6-5,TRBJ2-7,ASRDTGYEQY
many,TRBV6-2/TRBV6-3,TRBJ1-3,ASSQTGIPGNTIY
many,TRBV15,TRBJ1-6,ATSRDQIGSYNSPLH
many,TRBV20-1,TRBJ2-1,SARSVGLLYNEQF
many,TRBV20-1,TRBJ2-7,SAKPSGRGYEQY
many,TRBV5-4,TRBJ2-3,ASSSTSGKRDTQY
few,TRBV5-5,TRBJ2-5,ASSLRVEETQY
many,TRBV7-3,TRBJ2-2,ASSPIRNTGELF
few,TRBV10-3,TRBJ2-5,AISEPGLYQETQY
NA,TRBV27,TRBJ2-6,ASRRQGAGANVLT
medium-sized,TRBV7-9,TRBJ2-7,ASSLGTGTEQY
NA,TRBV19,TRBJ2-1,ASSSWTSGINGRF
many,TRBV5-4,TRBJ2-2,ASSLGSGTNTGELF
NA,TRBV6-1,TRBJ1-5,ASSEALRPRGHQPQH
many,TRBV7-9,TRBJ2-5,ASSFHGGQTQY
many,TRBV2,TRBJ1-5,ASSDRTGNQPQH
many,TRBV20-1,TRBJ1-2,SAPQGGYGYT
many,TRBV20-1,TRBJ1-5,SARATGHYNQPQH
NA,TRBV7-3,TRBJ2-3,ASSLKKRTRTDTQY
many,TRBV5-1,TRBJ2-7,ASSLEAGSSYEQY
many,TRBV20-1,TRBJ2-3,SAAGTTVTDTQY
many,TRBV27,TRBJ2-7,ASSLMAGYEQY
NA,TRBV11-1,TRBJ2-6,ATRTGGHSGANVLT
many,TRBV28,TRBJ2-7,ASSSPGGYEQY
many,TRBV6-6,TRBJ2-7,ASSYSAGEQY
few,TRBV5-1,TRBJ2-5,ASSLDPSGTRTQY
many,TRBV7-2,TRBJ2-1,ASSLAHGGYNEQF
many,TRBV15,TRBJ2-7,ATSRVPRGYEQY